This T cell receptor (beta chain) was found in a study of OX40 agonist ivuxolimab in advanced cancers. TCRdb's table, derived via immunoSEQ multiplex PCR, lists solely in-frame clones and lacks some. The sample carries about 60,000 clones, around 80% recorded once. This CDR3 region has 16 residues. Trimming removed 2 bases at V and 4 bases at J, with 14 bases between. The germline V gene has CDR1 MDHEN and CDR2 SYDVKM. Study-level results: With doses of 0.1 to 3.0 mg/kg, CD4+ and CD8+ blood T cells had undergone clonal expansion by week 6. Normalized T-cell clonal expansion was also low in some nonresponders.

With regard to this clone: Its antigen is still unknown.

The chain combines TRBV28 with TRBJ2-2, with a possible D match to TRBD2 (6 bases). This TCR came from an adult with an advanced solid tumor such as melanoma, head and neck, liver or kidney cancer. The specimen comprised CD4+ or CD8+ T cells sorted from blood, sampled in a trial of the OX40 agonist ivuxolimab. The CDR3 region has the DNA TGTGCCAGCAGTTTAGGAGGGGCCCTCGGCACCGGGGAGCTGTTTTTT. It yields the protein CASSLGGALGTGELFF.